Reported below is one T cell receptor beta chain. The clone's antigen remains unknown. Base qualities are not recorded, but no much larger clone differs from it by a single base. This specimen belongs to a study of immune evolution from preneoplasia to lung adenocarcinoma (dated by TCRdb to about 2021). For the study in its entirety: HLA loss of heterozygosity was found in more than 5.5% of AIS, roughly 16% of MIA and roughly 30% of ADC lesions, and in no AAH lesions. The study used immune gene expression, TCR sequencing and multiplex immunofluorescence to profile the immune contexture of lung adenocarcinoma precursors and invasive adenocarcinoma. Resected precursor lesions (AAH, AIS, MIA) and invasive adenocarcinomas were each compared against paired morphologically normal lung tissue. Sample size was determined by specimen availability and not by a prior power calculation. The immune data were integrated with whole exome sequencing and methylation data obtained from the same cohort of nodules. A total of roughly 51 patients with pulmonary nodules who underwent surgical resection were included in the overall cohort. TCR sequencing data came from roughly 51 patients. The study reported that under 110 samples were used for TCR sequencing. POLYSOLVER was used to infer Class I HLA alleles from exome data, while LOHHLA was used to detect allele-specific HLA loss. Findings and caveats that apply to the study as a whole: T cell clonality was highest in KRAS-mutant nodules compared with EGFR-mutant or double wild-type lesions. The findings rested on association rather than direct causation, and larger cohorts with long-term follow-up and longitudinal biopsies were considered necessary. Clonality was highest in normal lung, while later-stage lesions appeared to show lower clonality but higher T cell density and diversity. Normal lung had the highest top T cell clone frequencies, and these frequencies appeared to fall progressively from AAH through AIS, MIA and invasive adenocarcinoma. All patients were from Japan and China, so applicability to Western populations was uncertain.

TCR beta CDR3 regions were sequenced from DNA using the immunoSEQ hsTCRbeta Kit. In the source study's methods: TCR sequencing data were analysed with the ImmunoSEQ Analyzer. T cell clonality was defined as 1 minus Pielou's evenness, as computed on productive rearrangements. T cell diversity was measured with the inverse Simpson index on productive templates. T cell density was expressed as TCR beta template counts normalized to usable DNA, with usable DNA estimated by amplifying and sequencing housekeeping genes. Two-sided Kruskal-Wallis tests were used to compare TCR metrics across histologic stages. In TCRdb, the immuneACCESS table is reduced to in-frame sequences with V and J assigned. These tables do not hold every clone; where another copy was compared, an unresolved V gene accounts for under half, and the others remain unexplained. V and J calls and clone size are those listed in that table; D and trimming were worked out from the DNA. The sample table shows about 26,000 clones, and about 74% are seen once. The ten largest clones add up to roughly 5.7% of the sample.

For CDR1 and CDR2, the germline V gene lists MDHEN and SYDVKM. Germline trimming amounts to 8 bases on V and 6 bases on J, with 3 as the count of junction bases outside the gene matches. Counted from cysteine to phenylalanine, this CDR3 has 12 amino acids. CDR3 DNA is the only sequence kept; it has 36 bases, read in frame from the first base. Patients underwent resection in Japan or China between about 2013 and 2018. Two lung cancer pathologists independently confirmed the histologic diagnosis of each case on H&E slides. Premalignant or tumor cells were enriched for nucleic acid extraction by macro-dissection performed after pathologic assessment. The AllPrep DNA/RNA FFPE Kit was used to isolate DNA from FFPE tissue.

Sequenced sample: FFPE invasive lung adenocarcinoma tissue. The intended sense of this specimen's cell subset or site label: frankly invasive lung adenocarcinoma (ADC). In this chain, TRBV28 is recombined with TRBJ2-5, with TRBD2 identical over 10 junction bases. This clonotype was obtained from a person aged 55 to 75 with invasive lung adenocarcinoma. Some clones in this sample may be carry-over from other donors' samples. The CDR3 has the sequence CASETSGKTQYF. The DNA is as follows: TGTGCCAGCGAAACTAGCGGGAAGACCCAGTACTTC. Joined to the reference TRBV28 and TRBJ2-5 proteins, this CDR3 gives the full variable domain: DVKVTQSSRYLVKRTGEKVFLECVQDMDHENMFWYRQDPGLGLRLIYFSYDVKMKEKGDIPEGYSVSREKKERFSLILESASTNQTSMYLCASETSGKTQYFGPGTRLLVL.